This entry concerns a single T cell receptor (beta chain). Its target is not known. At sampling all donors were nominally healthy, likely with unrecorded immune exposures. PCR amplification relied on 60 Vbeta primers (plus 13 Jbeta primers). Original methodology: Roughly 73 million unique TCR beta chains, approximately 11 million of them shared, were counted by a later analysis. Using immunoSEQ multiplex PCR, the repertoire was profiled, and TCRdb retains in-frame clones only, with some absent. V, J and clone size reflect that table, while D and trimming were determined from the DNA. The repertoire holds fewer than 130,000 clones, with 74% as singletons. Trimming removed 2 bases from V and 4 bases from J; junction bases left unmatched: 5. Germline assignment: CDR1 MGHDK and CDR2 SYGVNS. The length of the CDR3 is 15 residues. The sample is drawn from a study of cytomegalovirus exposure and HLA in healthy donors. On the study more broadly: A data release that came early held approximately 92 million unique TCRs from HLA-typed donors.

Study results and caveats: As confirmed in vitro, a few CMV-associated chains were specific for CMV antigens.

The sequencing sample was made of PBMCs. The source of this sequence is a man aged 45-60 years in good health and CMV-seropositive. The gene calls are TRBV25-1 and TRBJ1-1; 9 nucleotides match TRBD1. CDR3 sequence (DNA): TGTGCCAGCAGTGAAGCGGGACAGGGAGGCACTGAAGCTTTCTTT. Amino acid sequence: CASSEAGQGGTEAFF.